This T cell receptor (beta chain) derives from a study of blood T cell repertoires in COVID-19. Study information: T cells, B-cell-depleted T cells, or PBMCs supplied cDNA or gDNA.

The germline V and J ends were trimmed by 2 bases and 2 bases, with 11 bases remaining between them. The CDR3 consists of 15 residues. The germline gives CDR1 SGHTA, CDR2 FQGNSA. Methods used by the authors: By means of reference gene primer amplification, nucleated cell counts were estimated. Assay: immunoSEQ multiplex PCR; the TCRdb copy retains only in-frame clones and omits some. That table supplies the V and J calls and clone size; D and trimming were determined from the DNA. The sample lists approximately 92,000 clones, around 88% seen once, with 15% to 20% in the top ten. The J gene is TRBJ2-3, the V gene TRBV7-2; D is perhaps TRBD1 (5 bases). The sequenced sample was peripheral blood. This receptor was identified in a woman in her sixties or seventies with COVID-19, enrolled during active disease. The CDR3 loop reads CASSLRGGHTDTQYF. The CDR3 nucleotides read TGTGCCAGCAGCTTAAGGGGCGGCCACACAGATACGCAGTATTTT. Full variable domain (remainder filled in from reference TRBV7-2 and TRBJ2-3): GAGVSQSPSNKVTEKGKDVELRCDPISGHTALYWYRQSLGQGLEFLIYFQGNSAPDKSGLPSDRFSAERTGGSVSTLTIQRTQQEDSAVYLCASSLRGGHTDTQYFGPGTRLTVL.